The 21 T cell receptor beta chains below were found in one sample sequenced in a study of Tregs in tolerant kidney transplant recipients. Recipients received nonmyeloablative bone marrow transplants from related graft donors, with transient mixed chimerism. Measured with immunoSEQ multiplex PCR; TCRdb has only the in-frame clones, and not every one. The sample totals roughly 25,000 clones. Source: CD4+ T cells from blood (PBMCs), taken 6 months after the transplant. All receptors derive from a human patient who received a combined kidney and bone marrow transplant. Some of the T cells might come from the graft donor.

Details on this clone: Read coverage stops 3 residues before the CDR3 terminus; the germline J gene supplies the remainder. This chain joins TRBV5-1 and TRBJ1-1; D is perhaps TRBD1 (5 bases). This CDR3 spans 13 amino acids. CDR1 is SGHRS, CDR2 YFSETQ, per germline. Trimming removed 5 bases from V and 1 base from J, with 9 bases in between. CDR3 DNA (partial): TGCGCCAGCAGGTTGACAGAGAACACTGAA. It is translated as CASRLTENTE. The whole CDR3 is CASRLTENTEAFF.

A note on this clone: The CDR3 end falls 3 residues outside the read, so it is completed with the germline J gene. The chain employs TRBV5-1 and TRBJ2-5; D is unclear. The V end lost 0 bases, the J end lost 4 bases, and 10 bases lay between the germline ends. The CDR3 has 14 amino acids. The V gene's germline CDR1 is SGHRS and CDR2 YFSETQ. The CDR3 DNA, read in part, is TGCGCCAGCAGCTTGGGGTGGGCCCGAGAGACC. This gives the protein CASSLGWARET. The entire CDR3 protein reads CASSLGWARETQYF.

CDR3 in amino acids: CASSLDRGNNSPLHF. CDR3 DNA (partial): TGTGCCAGCAGCTTAGACAGGGGAAATAATTCACCC. The chain carries TRBV11-2 and TRBJ1-6; tentative D call: TRBD1 (6 bases). The sequence runs out 3 residues before the end of the CDR3; the remainder is reconstructed from the germline J gene. CDR3 length: 15 residues. V was clipped by 0 bases and J by 5 bases, with 8 bases between them. CDR1 is SGHAT, CDR2 FQNNGV, per germline.

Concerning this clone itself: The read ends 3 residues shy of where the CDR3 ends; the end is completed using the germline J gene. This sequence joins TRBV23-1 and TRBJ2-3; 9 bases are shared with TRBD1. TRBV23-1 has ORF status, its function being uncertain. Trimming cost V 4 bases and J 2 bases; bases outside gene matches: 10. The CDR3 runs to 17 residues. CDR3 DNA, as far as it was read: TGCGCCAGCAGTCGTCCCCCGGGACAGGGTACCACAGATACG. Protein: CASSRPPGQGTTDT. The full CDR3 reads CASSRPPGQGTTDTQYF.

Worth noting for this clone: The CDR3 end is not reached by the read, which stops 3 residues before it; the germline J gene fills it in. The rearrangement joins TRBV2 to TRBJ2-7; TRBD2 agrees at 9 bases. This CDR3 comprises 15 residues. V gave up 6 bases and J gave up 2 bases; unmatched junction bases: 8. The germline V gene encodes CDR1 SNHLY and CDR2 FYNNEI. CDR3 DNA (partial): TGTGCCAGCAGGACCCTAGCGGGGACAACCTACGAG. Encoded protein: CASRTLAGTTYE. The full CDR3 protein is CASRTLAGTTYEQYF. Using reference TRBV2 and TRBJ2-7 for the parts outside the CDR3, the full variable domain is EPEVTQTPSHQVTQMGQEVILRCVPISNHLYFYWYRQILGQKVEFLVSFYNNEISEKSEIFDDQFSVERPDGSNFTLKIRSTKLEDSAMYFCASRTLAGTTYEQYFGPGTRLTVT.

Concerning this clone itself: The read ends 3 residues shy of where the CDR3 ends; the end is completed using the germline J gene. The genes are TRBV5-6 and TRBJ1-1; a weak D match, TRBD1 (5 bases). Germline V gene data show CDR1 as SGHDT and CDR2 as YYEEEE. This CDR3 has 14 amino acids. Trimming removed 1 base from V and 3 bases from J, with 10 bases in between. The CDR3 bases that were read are TGTGCCAGCAGCTTGTGGGGGGAGGACACTGAA. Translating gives CASSLWGEDTE. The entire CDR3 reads CASSLWGEDTEAFF. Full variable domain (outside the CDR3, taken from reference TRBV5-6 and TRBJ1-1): DAGVTQSPTHLIKTRGQQVTLRCSPKSGHDTVSWYQQALGQGPQFIFQYYEEEERQRGNFPDRFSGHQFPNYSSELNVNALLLGDSALYLCASSLWGEDTEAFFGQGTRLTVV.

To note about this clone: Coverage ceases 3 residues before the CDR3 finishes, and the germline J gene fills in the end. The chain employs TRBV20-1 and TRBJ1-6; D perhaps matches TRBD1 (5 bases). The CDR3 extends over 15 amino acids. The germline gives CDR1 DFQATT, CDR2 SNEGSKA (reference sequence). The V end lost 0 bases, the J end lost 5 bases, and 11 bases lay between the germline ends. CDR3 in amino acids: CSAREVGAHNSPLHF. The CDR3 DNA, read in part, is TGCAGTGCTAGAGAGGTTGGGGCTCATAATTCACCC.

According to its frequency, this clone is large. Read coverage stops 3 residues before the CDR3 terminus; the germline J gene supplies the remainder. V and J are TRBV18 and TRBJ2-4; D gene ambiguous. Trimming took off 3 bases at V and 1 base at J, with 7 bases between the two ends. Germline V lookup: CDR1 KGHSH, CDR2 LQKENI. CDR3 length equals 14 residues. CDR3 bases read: TGTGCCAGCTCACCGGGCAAGGCCAAAAACATT. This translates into CASSPGKAKNI. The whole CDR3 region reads CASSPGKAKNIQYF.

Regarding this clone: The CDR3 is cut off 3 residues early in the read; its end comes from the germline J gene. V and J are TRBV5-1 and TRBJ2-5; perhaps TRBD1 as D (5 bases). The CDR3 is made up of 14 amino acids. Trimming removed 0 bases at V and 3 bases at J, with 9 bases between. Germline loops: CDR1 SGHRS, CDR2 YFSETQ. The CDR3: CASSLVGPKETQYF. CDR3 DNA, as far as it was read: TGCGCCAGCAGCTTGGTGGGGCCCAAAGAGACC.

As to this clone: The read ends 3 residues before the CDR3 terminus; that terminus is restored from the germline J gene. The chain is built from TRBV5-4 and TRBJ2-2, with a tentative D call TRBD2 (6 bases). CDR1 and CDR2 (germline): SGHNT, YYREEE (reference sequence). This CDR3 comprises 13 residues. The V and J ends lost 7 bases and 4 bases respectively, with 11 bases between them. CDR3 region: CASSGTPTGELFF. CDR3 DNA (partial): TGTGCCAGCTCCGGGACTCCCACCGGGGAG.

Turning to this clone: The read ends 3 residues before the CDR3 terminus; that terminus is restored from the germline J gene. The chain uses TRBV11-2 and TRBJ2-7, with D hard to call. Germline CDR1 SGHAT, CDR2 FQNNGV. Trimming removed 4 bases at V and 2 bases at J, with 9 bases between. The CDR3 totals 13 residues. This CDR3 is CASSSHLPYEQYF. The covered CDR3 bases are TGTGCCAGCAGCTCCCACCTACCCTACGAG.

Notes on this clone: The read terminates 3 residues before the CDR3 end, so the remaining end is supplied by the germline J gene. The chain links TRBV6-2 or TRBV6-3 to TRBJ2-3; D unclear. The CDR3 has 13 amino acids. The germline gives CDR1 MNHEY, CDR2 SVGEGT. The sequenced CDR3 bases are TGTGCCAGCAGTCCCCTCGCCTTTGCGGCG. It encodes CASSPLAFAA. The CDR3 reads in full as CASSPLAFAAQYF.

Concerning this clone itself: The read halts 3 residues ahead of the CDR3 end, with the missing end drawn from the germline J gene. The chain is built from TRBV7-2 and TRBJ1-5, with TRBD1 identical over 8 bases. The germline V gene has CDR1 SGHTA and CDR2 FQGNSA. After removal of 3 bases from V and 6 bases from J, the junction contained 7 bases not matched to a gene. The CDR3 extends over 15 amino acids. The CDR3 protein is CASSLARTGPQPQHF. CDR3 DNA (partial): TGTGCCAGCAGCTTGGCACGGACAGGGCCTCAGCCC.

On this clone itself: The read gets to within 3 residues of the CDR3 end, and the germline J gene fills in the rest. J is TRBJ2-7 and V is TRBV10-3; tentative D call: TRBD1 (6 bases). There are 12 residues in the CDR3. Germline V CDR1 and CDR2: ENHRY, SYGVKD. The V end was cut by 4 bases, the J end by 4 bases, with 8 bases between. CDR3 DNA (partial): TGTGCCATCAGTGTACAGGGTTACGAG. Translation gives CAISVQGYE. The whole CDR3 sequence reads CAISVQGYEQYF.

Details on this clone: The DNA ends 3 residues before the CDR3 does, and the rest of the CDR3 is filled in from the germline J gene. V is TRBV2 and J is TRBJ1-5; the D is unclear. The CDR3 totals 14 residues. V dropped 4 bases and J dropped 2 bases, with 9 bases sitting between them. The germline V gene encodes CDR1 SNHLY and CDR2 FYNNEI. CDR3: CASSADIGNQPQHF. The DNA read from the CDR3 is TGTGCCAGCAGTGCTGACATCGGCAATCAGCCC.

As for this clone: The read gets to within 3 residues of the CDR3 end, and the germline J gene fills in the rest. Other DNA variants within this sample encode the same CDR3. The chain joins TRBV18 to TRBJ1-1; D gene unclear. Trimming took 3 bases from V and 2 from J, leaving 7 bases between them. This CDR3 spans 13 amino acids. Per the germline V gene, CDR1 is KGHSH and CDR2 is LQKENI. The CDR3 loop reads CASSPGLNTEAFF. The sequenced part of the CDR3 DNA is TGTGCCAGCTCACCGGGCTTAAACACTGAA.

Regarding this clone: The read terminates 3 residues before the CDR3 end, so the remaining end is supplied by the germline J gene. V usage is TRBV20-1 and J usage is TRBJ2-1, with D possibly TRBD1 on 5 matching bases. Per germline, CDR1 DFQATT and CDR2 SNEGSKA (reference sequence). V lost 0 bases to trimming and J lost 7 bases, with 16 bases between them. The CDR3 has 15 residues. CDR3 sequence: CSARDLRTSKNEQFF. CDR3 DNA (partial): TGCAGTGCTAGAGATCTCCGGACATCGAAAAATGAG.

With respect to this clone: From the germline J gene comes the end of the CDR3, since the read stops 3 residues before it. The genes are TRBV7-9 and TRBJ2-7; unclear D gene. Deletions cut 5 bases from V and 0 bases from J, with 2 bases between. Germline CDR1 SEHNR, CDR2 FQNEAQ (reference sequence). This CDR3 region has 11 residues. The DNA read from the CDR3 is TGTGCCAGCAGCCTCTCCTACGAG. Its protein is CASSLSYE. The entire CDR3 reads CASSLSYEQYF.

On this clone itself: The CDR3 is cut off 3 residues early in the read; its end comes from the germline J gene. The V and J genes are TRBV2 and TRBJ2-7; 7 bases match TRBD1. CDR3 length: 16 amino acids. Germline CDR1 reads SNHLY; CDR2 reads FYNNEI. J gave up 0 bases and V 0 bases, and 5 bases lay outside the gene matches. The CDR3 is CASSEAVGQDSYEQYF. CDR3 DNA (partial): TGTGCCAGCAGTGAAGCGGTTGGACAGGACTCCTACGAG.

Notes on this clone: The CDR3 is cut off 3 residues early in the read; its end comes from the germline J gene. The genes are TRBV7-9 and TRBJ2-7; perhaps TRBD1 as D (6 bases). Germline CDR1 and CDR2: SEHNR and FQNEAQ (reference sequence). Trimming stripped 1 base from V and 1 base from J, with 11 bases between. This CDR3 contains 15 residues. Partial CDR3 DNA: TGTGCCAGCAGCTTAGGATTCAGGGGTTCCTACGAG. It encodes CASSLGFRGSYE. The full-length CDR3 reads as CASSLGFRGSYEQYF.

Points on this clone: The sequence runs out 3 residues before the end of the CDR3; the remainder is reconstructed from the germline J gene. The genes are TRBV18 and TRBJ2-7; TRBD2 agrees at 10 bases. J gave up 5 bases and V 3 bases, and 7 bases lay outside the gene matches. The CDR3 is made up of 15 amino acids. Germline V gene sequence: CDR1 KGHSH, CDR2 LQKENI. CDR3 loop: CASSPPSGSIHEQYF. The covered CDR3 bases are TGTGCCAGCTCACCGCCTAGCGGGAGTATCCACGAG.